This record looks at one TCR beta chain sequence and its context. In its sample, this clonotype was seen many times. The clone's antigen remains unknown. Base qualities are not at hand, and no much larger clone is one base apart. The ophthalmopathy patients had moderately to severely active disease, with a Clinical Activity Score of 3 or higher, a NOSPECS grade of 4 or higher, and a disease duration of less than 3 months. Anyone with other autoimmune diseases, uncontrolled infections, pregnancy or lactation was excluded from the study. Diagnosis was based on clinical symptoms, serum thyroxine, TRAb, thyroid ultrasound and orbital computed tomography. Ficoll-Paque density gradient centrifugation was used to isolate PBMCs from approximately 10 ml of fresh peripheral blood. Total RNA was extracted with Trizol reagent and quality-checked on an Agilent 2100 Bioanalyzer. The germline V gene (reference sequence) yields DFQATT for CDR1 and SNEGSKA for CDR2. Between the V and J ends, shortened by 3 bases and 0 bases respectively, the junction contains 6 bases. The CDR3, from cysteine to phenylalanine, totals 12 residues. The retained sequence is limited to the CDR3, 36 bases, with the frame set at the first base.

For repertoire sequencing, TCR beta CDR3 regions were amplified from RNA transcripts. HTBI primers and the Qiagen OneStep RT-PCR kit were used in a first-round RT-PCR, which was followed by a second-round multiplex PCR, size selection and purification. Libraries were sequenced paired-end with 100 bp reads on an Illumina HiSeq2000. The study's own analysis went as follows. SOAPnuke was used to process the reads, removing any read that contained adapters or uncalled bases, had a mean Phred below 15, or lacked an exact match to the constant primer or identifier. COPE v1.2.5 was used to merge the high-quality paired reads. Clonotypes were defined as unique nucleotide sequences and were aligned to IMGT TRB V, D and J references using MiTCR v1.1. Only V-J combinations with frequency above 0.0001 were analysed, covering about 99% of repertoires. For each V-J combination, a TCR clonal expansion and chaos score was defined as F50 clonal expansion divided by the chaos observed in the TCRdist matrix. Welch's t-statistics and random forest were used to reduce features to about a dozen V-J combinations, which were fed into a naive Bayes classifier. Thyroid-blood repertoire similarity was quantified with the Morisita-Horn index. The public reads were reanalyzed by TCRdb: fastp trimming at Q25, MiXCR alignment, in-frame beta chains only. Here each entry gathers all rows of one CDR3 protein and keeps the most common genes and DNA. Here the V and J calls rest on TCRdb's processing, not on the authors' analysis. This sample lists 660,000 or so distinct CDR3 sequences; over 40% were detected once. The ten largest make up over 2.5% of the sample.

The record originates from a study of Graves' ophthalmopathy and Graves' hyperthyroidism (dated by TCRdb to 2016 to 2019). A note on the overall study: Peripheral blood samples were taken at the time of initial diagnosis, before any treatment was given. The study used TCR beta repertoire signatures to distinguish Graves' ophthalmopathy from Graves' hyperthyroidism and to predict progression to ophthalmopathy. In total, approximately 130 blood samples were TCR-sequenced: around 42 ophthalmopathy, approximately 75 hyperthyroidism and roughly 17 hyperthyroidism-to-ophthalmopathy patients. To explore V-J signatures distinguishing ophthalmopathy from hyperthyroidism, a discovery set of about a hundred patients (43 ophthalmopathy, over 55 stable hyperthyroidism) was enrolled. The independent validation cohort included around 19 hyperthyroidism patients plus 17 patients who later progressed from hyperthyroidism to ophthalmopathy. In roughly 6 hyperthyroidism patients, the T-cell repertoires found in thyroid tissue were compared with those found in blood. After sampling, hyperthyroidism patients received methimazole starting at 30 mg daily, and ophthalmopathy patients received high-dose intravenous methylprednisolone.

Here is what the overall study found, with its caveats: Most of the expanded thyroid clonotypes with a frequency above 0.001 were also detected in blood, and it was suggested that the thyroid immune response may be reflected by blood repertoires. Ophthalmopathy was separated from stable hyperthyroidism by the 13-signature model with 85% to 90% sensitivity and 81% to 83% specificity in cross-validation and with 80%/75% in the test set. In validation, the model predicted ophthalmopathy progression with more than 70% sensitivity and about 77% specificity; 12 predicted patients were CT-confirmed with GO in a median of approximately six months. Sample size was not statistically predetermined, and group allocation was not concealed from the investigators.

The sequencing sample was made of peripheral blood. The V gene is TRBV20-1 and the J gene is TRBJ2-7; no D gene call is confident. The source of this sequence is an adult man with Graves' ophthalmopathy. The nucleotide sequence reads as follows: TGCAGTGCTAGCGGGTTCTCCTACGAGCAGTACTTC. Translated, it reads CSASGFSYEQYF.